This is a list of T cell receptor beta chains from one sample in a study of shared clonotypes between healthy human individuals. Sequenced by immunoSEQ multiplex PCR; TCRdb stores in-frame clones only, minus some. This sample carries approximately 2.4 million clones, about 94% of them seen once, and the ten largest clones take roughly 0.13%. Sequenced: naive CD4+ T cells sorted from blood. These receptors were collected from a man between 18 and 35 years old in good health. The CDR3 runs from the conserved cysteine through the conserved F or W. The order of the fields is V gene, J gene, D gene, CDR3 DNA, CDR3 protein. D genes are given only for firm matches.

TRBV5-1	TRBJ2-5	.	TGCGCCAGCAGCTTGGTCCCAGGGGAAGAGACCCAGTACTTC	CASSLVPGEETQYF
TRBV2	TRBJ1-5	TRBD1	TGTGCCAGGGTCCAGGGGGGCAGGGGGAGGGAGAGCAATCAGCCCCAGCATTTT	CARVQGGRGRESNQPQHF
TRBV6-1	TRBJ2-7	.	TGTGCCAGCAGTGAAGCTAGCCCGAGAATTTACGAGCAGTACTTC	CASSEASPRIYEQYF
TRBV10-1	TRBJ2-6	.	TGCGCCAGCAGTGAGTCTACAGGCGCCAACGTCCTGACTTTC	CASSESTGANVLTF
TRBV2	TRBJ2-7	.	TGTGCCAGCACGGACGAGTTCGAGCAGTACTTC	CASTDEFEQYF
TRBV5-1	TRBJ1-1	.	TGCGCCAGCAGCTTGTCAGGGATGGCTGAAGCTTTCTTT	CASSLSGMAEAFF
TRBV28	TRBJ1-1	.	TGTGCCAGCAGTTTATCGGGGATAAGGTGGACTGAAGCTTTCTTT	CASSLSGIRWTEAFF
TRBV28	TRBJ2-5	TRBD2	TGTGCCAGCAGGTTGACTAGCGGGGGACGGCAAGAGACCCAGTACTTC	CASRLTSGGRQETQYF
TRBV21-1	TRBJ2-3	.	TGTGCCAGCAGCAAGGCCCCTAGCGGGGCTAGCACAGATACGCAGTATTTT	CASSKAPSGASTDTQYF
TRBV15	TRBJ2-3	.	TGTGCCACCAGCAGAGATGTCTACACAGATACGCAGTATTTT	CATSRDVYTDTQYF
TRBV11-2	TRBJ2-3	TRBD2	TGTGCCACCCCTCTTAGCGGGAGGGCCTCGACAGATACGCAGTATTTT	CATPLSGRASTDTQYF
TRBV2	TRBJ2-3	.	TGTGCCAGCAGGACCTGGACAGACGCAGATACGCAGTATTTT	CASRTWTDADTQYF
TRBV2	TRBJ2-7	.	TGTGCCAGCAGGGACACCACCTACGAGCAGTACTTC	CASRDTTYEQYF
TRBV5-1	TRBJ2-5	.	TGCGCCAGCAGCTTGAGCCACTCAACTGGGACCCAGTACTTC	CASSLSHSTGTQYF
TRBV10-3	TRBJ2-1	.	TGTGCCATCAGTGTGCAGTCTAATGAGCAGTTCTTC	CAISVQSNEQFF